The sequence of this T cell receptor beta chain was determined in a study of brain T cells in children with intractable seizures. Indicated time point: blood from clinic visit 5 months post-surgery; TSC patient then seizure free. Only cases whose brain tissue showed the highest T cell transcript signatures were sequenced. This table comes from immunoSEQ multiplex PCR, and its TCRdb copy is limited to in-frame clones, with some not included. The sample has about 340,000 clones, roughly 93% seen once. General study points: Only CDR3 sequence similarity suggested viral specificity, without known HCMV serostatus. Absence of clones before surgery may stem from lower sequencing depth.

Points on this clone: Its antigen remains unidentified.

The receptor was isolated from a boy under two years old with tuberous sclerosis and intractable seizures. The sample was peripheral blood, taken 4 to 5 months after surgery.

The DNA of the CDR3 is TGTGCCAGCAGCTCCCCAAAGAGAAACAGGGTCCCTGAAGCTTTCTTT. Translation: CASSSPKRNRVPEAFF. The J gene is TRBJ1-1, the V gene TRBV7-8, with D tentatively TRBD1 (6 bases). Germline CDR1 and CDR2: SGHVS and FQNEAQ. The V gene lost 4 bases and the J gene lost 6 bases, with 21 bases spanning the gap. The CDR3 covers 16 residues.